Here is one T cell receptor beta chain with its context. The antigen this receptor binds is unknown. Per-base qualities were not stored, and no clone one base away is much larger. These data come from a study of shared clonotypes between healthy human individuals (dated by TCRdb to about 2020). About the investigation overall: The cohort comprised two women and a few men aged 18 to 49 years. To estimate repertoire size and how much clonotype sharing occurs between individuals, the study deeply sequenced the blood TCR repertoires of roughly 5 healthy adults. For each donor, three plates each were used for CD4 naive and CD4 memory, two plates were used for CD8 naive, and one plate was used for CD8 memory. Between about 0.94 and 8.9 billion PBMCs per donor were obtained by leukapheresis. To increase sequencing depth and limit assay-specific biases, different laboratories used diverse techniques to prepare libraries and sequence TCR repertoires. Here is what the overall study found, with its caveats: Naive subsets generally had larger estimated clonotype richness than memory subsets. Across a few donors, approximately 5% of naive CD4, approximately 3.5% of naive CD8, roughly 2.3% of memory CD4, and approximately 0.42% of memory CD8 clonotypes were shared. The small number of donors limited the genetic and exposure-history diversity represented. Sampling was limited to blood, and TCR repertoires in tissue likely differ from TCR repertoires in blood. Pairwise subsampling led to the expectation that sequencing depth would affect the degree of clonotype sharing among donors. Higher generation probabilities were observed for clonotypes shared by all four sorted-subset donors than for non-shared clonotypes. Even with the large sequencing depth, rarefaction of the sorted-subset datasets indicated that sequencing was incomplete.

V and J are truncated by 5 bases and 4 bases respectively, leaving an intervening sequence of 9 bases. The CDR3 spans 13 residues, from the cysteine through the phenylalanine. Only the CDR3 part of the read is kept: 39 bases, read in frame from the first base. CDR1 and CDR2 are read off the germline V gene as SNHLY and FYNNEI. Donors were healthy HIV-negative adults with no recently reported acute infections or vaccinations. Only Caucasian adults living in Nashville, Tennessee, USA were represented among the donors. CD4+ T cells were enriched by magnetic negative selection; naive cells were then positively selected on CD45RA, and the negative fraction formed the memory subset. Blood was obtained by leukapheresis, after which PBMCs were separated by Ficoll-Histopaque density gradient centrifugation and cryopreserved in liquid nitrogen vapor phase. Analytical flow cytometry was used to check the purity and quantity of each magnetically sorted T cell population. Genomic DNA was isolated from each sorted fraction and quantified by UV absorbance on a Nanodrop 2000c.

Using the deep immunoSEQ assay, multiplex PCR amplified TCR CDR3 regions from genomic DNA. For each cell subset, the extracted genomic DNA was distributed evenly across all wells of several immunoSEQ 96-well plates, and each plate served as one replicate. For sorted subsets, approximately 190 ng of genomic DNA, equivalent to 30,000 or so T cell genomes, went into each replicate PCR. Purified libraries were quantified with a Qubit 3.0 fluorometer, sized on a Bioanalyzer 2100, and re-quantified with the KAPA Library Quantification kit. Every immunoSEQ 96-well plate was sequenced on a dedicated single-read 150-cycle Illumina NextSeq 550 flow cell. As for how the authors treated the data: The immunoSEQ output contained only junctional sequences without quality scores, so filtering could not match that applied to full-length reads. To assign V/J genes and CDR3, sequences were annotated using PyIR, a Python wrapper for IgBLAST v1.9, with IMGT germline references. Reads were removed for weak V/J assignments (E-value above 1e-6), missing CDR3, stop codons, out-of-frame junctions, or ambiguous translated residues. V3J clonotypes were defined by identical inferred V gene, J gene, and CDR3 amino acid sequence. Percentage overlap between repertoires was calculated by dividing the number of shared unique clonotypes by the size of the smaller repertoire. Richness of each repertoire was evaluated using RTK rarefaction, the Chao1 estimator, and Recon v2.1 estimates of unobserved clonotypes. OLGA was used to compute generation probabilities for all TCRbeta clonotypes that the gDNA method yielded from four donors. Drawn from immuneACCESS, this table holds only the in-frame rearrangements with V and J called that TCRdb kept. Clones are partly lost; checked studies trace under half to an unresolved V gene and leave the rest unexplained. V and J calls and clone size follow that table, whereas D and trimming were derived from the DNA. The sample profile shows more than 1 million clones; more than 75% of them were found once. The ten largest account for approximately 0.52% of the sample.

Material: memory CD4+ T cells from PBMCs. Reading the label with the study, this specimen's cell subset or site is: CD45RA-negative fraction. The rearranged chain carries TRBV2 and TRBJ1-5; no D gene call is confident. The TCR comes from a man in his late teens or twenties in good health. Some clones in this sample may be carry-over from other donors' samples. CDR3 reads: CASSLEQNQPQHF. At the DNA level, the sequence is TGTGCCAGCAGTCTGGAACAAAATCAGCCCCAGCATTTT.